Listed here are 14 T cell receptor beta chains from one sample, sequenced in a study of response to subunit inactivated influenza vaccine. TCRdb re-called the RT-PCR reads through MiXCR, storing one row per CDR3 protein. The profile shows hundreds of thousands of distinct CDR3 sequences, around 9.9% of them singletons. Sample: PBMCs from blood, taken roughly 47 days after vaccination. These receptors were taken from a man in his fifties who received an inactivated influenza vaccine.

The chain couples TRBV3-1 to TRBJ2-5, with 8 positions matching TRBD1. Germline V gene lookup returns CDR1 LGHDT and CDR2 YNNKEL (reference sequence). This CDR3 comprises 15 residues. The V segment lost 2 bases and the J segment 7 bases; nucleotides outside the gene matches: 9. DNA for the CDR3: TGTGCCAGCAGCCAACGTCCCAGACAGGGGAGGACCCAGTACTTC. Translated, it gives CASSQRPRQGRTQYF.

This clonotype has just a few counts. This chain joins TRBV20-1 and TRBJ2-7; D is possibly TRBD1 or TRBD2 (5 bases each). V lost 7 bases and J lost 3, with 19 bases in between. CDR3 length: 14 residues. From germline, CDR1 is DFQATT and CDR2 SNEGSKA (reference sequence). The CDR3 region is CSGGPGPKGYEQYF. CDR3 nucleotide sequence: TGCAGTGGAGGACCGGGACCTAAGGGCTACGAGCAGTACTTC.

The CDR3 is CSAQLPGRSYNEQFF. Here the CDR3 DNA reads TGCAGTGCCCAACTCCCGGGGCGTTCCTACAATGAGCAGTTCTTC. V gene TRBV20-1 combines with J gene TRBJ2-1, with D perhaps being TRBD1 or TRBD2 (5 bases each). The ends were cut back, 6 bases at V and 1 base at J, with 16 bases in the middle. CDR1 and CDR2 from the germline V gene are DFQATT and SNEGSKA (reference sequence). The CDR3 extends over 15 amino acids.

This chain uses TRBV13 with TRBJ1-1; tentative D call: TRBD1 (6 bases). Between the trimmed V and J ends, which lost 5 bases and 1 base, there was a span of 20 bases. The germline V gene has CDR1 PRHDT and CDR2 FYEKMQ (reference sequence). This CDR3 is built from 17 residues. CDR3 nucleotide sequence: TGTGCCAGCAGCCCGAGGGGGGTGGGGATCGCGAACACTGAAGCTTTCTTT. Translating it yields CASSPRGVGIANTEAFF.

The table lists this clonotype with a count of one. The genes are TRBV15 and TRBJ1-6; D is unclear. Germline V lookup: CDR1 LNHNV, CDR2 YYDKDF (reference sequence). This CDR3 has 16 residues. V gave up 1 base and J gave up 7 bases, with 14 bases separating them. The DNA of the CDR3 is TGTGCCACCAGCAGAGGACTATTCCCCCAGAATTCACCCCTCCACTTT. Amino acids: CATSRGLFPQNSPLHF. Complete variable domain (other parts from reference TRBV15 and TRBJ1-6): DAMVIQNPRYQVTQFGKPVTLSCSQTLNHNVMYWYQQKSSQAPKLLFHYYDKDFNNEADTPDNFQSRRPNTSFCFLDIRSPGLGDTAMYLCATSRGLFPQNSPLHFGNGTRLTVT.

This clonotype showed up just a few times. The gene calls are TRBV20-1 and TRBJ2-7; 9 nucleotides match TRBD2. The trim removed 0 bases at V and 5 bases at J, leaving 5 bases unmatched. The germline V gene has CDR1 DFQATT and CDR2 SNEGSKA (reference sequence). The CDR3 consists of 14 residues. The CDR3 bases are TGCAGTGCTAGAGATGTAGCGGGGGCCCACGAGCAGTACTTC. Its translation is CSARDVAGAHEQYF.

The rearrangement links TRBV7-2 to TRBJ2-7; no firm D call. V lost 1 base and J 0 bases, leaving 10 bases between the germline ends. CDR1 is SGHTA and CDR2 is FQGNSA in the germline V gene. The CDR3 is 15 amino acids. This CDR3 is CASSLGWRLSYEQYF. The CDR3 DNA follows: TGTGCCAGCAGCTTAGGGTGGCGGCTCTCCTACGAGCAGTACTTC.

This clonotype appeared a single time. This chain connects TRBV27 to TRBJ2-2; D not resolved. V was pared by 4 bases and J by 6 bases, with 18 bases between. The CDR3 is made up of 16 amino acids. Germline CDR1 and CDR2: MNHEY and SMNVEV (reference sequence). CDR3 sequence reads: CASSYLLLPTAGELFF. CDR3 in DNA: TGTGCCAGCAGTTACCTATTATTACCGACGGCCGGGGAGCTGTTTTTT.

The V gene is TRBV7-2, the J gene TRBJ2-5; D assignment may be TRBD1 or TRBD2 (5 bases each). Trimming took off 0 bases at V and 4 bases at J, with 9 bases between the two ends. CDR3 size: 14 residues. Germline CDR1 is SGHTA and CDR2 is FQGNSA. The CDR3 loop is CASSLAWGSETQYF. In DNA form, the CDR3 reads TGTGCCAGCAGCTTAGCGTGGGGGTCAGAGACCCAGTACTTC.

In its sample, this clonotype was seen a few times. The gene calls are TRBV5-4 and TRBJ2-5; D tentatively reads TRBD1 or TRBD2 (5 bases each). The germline gives CDR1 SGHNT, CDR2 YYREEE (reference sequence). V was clipped by 6 bases and J by 5 bases, with 14 bases between them. The CDR3 runs to 13 residues. The CDR3 loop reads CASTDIGDETQYF. The CDR3 DNA follows: TGTGCCAGCACAGACATAGGGGACGAGACCCAGTACTTC.

The table lists this clonotype with a few counts. V gene TRBV20-1 combines with J gene TRBJ2-2; no reliable D call. This CDR3 has 15 amino acids. Trimming took 0 bases from V and 4 from J, leaving 12 bases between them. CDR1 and CDR2 (germline): DFQATT, SNEGSKA (reference sequence). The CDR3 spells CSARDSNSPTGELFF. In DNA, the CDR3 is TGCAGTGCTAGAGATTCAAACAGTCCCACCGGGGAGCTGTTTTTT.

The chain uses TRBV6-1 and TRBJ2-5; possible D gene TRBD1, 6 bases. The germline gives CDR1 MNHNS, CDR2 SASEGT. This CDR3 comprises 13 residues. V was shortened by 2 bases and J by 4 bases, with 8 bases between the two germline ends. The DNA for the CDR3 is TGTGCCAGCAGTGAACAAGGGGGAGAGACCCAGTACTTC. This codes for CASSEQGGETQYF.

This clonotype showed up just once. The genes are TRBV5-1 and TRBJ2-5; TRBD1 matches at 12 bases. CDR3 size: 15 residues. Trimming cost V 6 bases and J 5 bases; bases outside gene matches: 8. The germline gives CDR1 SGHRS, CDR2 YFSETQ. CDR3 nucleotides: TGCGCCAGCAATGTCCAGGGACAGGGGGCCGAGACCCAGTACTTC. Amino acids: CASNVQGQGAETQYF.

The table lists this clonotype with many counts. The V call is TRBV6-5, the J call TRBJ2-1; tentative D call: TRBD2 (6 bases). Germline CDR1 MNHEY, CDR2 SVGAGI. Trimming stripped 0 bases from V and 1 base from J, with 10 bases between. This CDR3 has 16 amino acids. The CDR3 nucleotides are TGTGCCAGCAGTTACTCGATCGGGGGATCCTACAATGAGCAGTTCTTC. Its translation is CASSYSIGGSYNEQFF.